The 27 T cell receptor beta chains presented below share a single source sample, sequenced in a study of blood T cell repertoires in COVID-19. The data were produced by immunoSEQ multiplex PCR, yet TCRdb's version contains in-frame clones alone and is incomplete. The data contain about 190,000 clones, more than 75% of them seen just once; the ten biggest clones take up about 1%. Sequenced sample: peripheral blood. Every receptor here comes from a woman between 18 and 29 years old who had recovered from COVID-19.

The V and J genes are TRBV19 and TRBJ2-7, with a tentative D call TRBD1 (5 bases). Germline V gene lookup returns CDR1 LNHDA and CDR2 SQIVND (reference sequence). Trimming took 5 bases from V and 2 from J, leaving 10 bases between them. CDR3 length equals 13 residues. The CDR3 DNA reads TGTGCCAGTAGTTCCTCGGACACCTACGAGCAGTACGTC. This translates into CASSSSDTYEQYV.

This clone was seen a handful of times. The gene calls are TRBV27 and TRBJ2-5; 8 bases fit TRBD1. Germline CDR1 MNHEY, CDR2 SMNVEV (reference sequence). V lost 4 bases and J lost 5; bases outside the gene matches: 12. This CDR3 is 16 amino acids long. The CDR3 DNA is TGTGCCAGCAGTTCTAGCGTCCGACAGGGGACGGAGACCCAGTACTTC. As protein: CASSSSVRQGTETQYF.

This chain uses TRBV10-3 with TRBJ2-3; 9 nucleotides align to TRBD2. CDR3 length: 15 residues. Looked up from germline, CDR1 is ENHRY and CDR2 is SYGVKD. Losses at the gene ends were 4 bases for V and 3 bases for J; bases not matched to a gene: 5. The CDR3 DNA reads TGTGCCATCAGTGTGGGGGCGGGGGGGACAGATACGCAGTATTTT. Its protein is CAISVGAGGTDTQYF.

This sequence joins TRBV5-5 and TRBJ1-1, with 11 bases lining up with TRBD1. In germline, CDR1 is SGHKS, CDR2 YYEKEE (reference sequence). V lost 4 bases, J lost 1 base, and 9 bases stayed unmatched. The CDR3 is made up of 17 amino acids. The CDR3 sequence is CASSRGTGGTRNTEAFF. The CDR3 nucleotides are TGTGCCAGCAGCAGGGGGACAGGGGGTACTAGGAACACTGAAGCTTTCTTT. The variable domain in full, completed from reference TRBV5-5 and TRBJ1-1, reads DAGVTQSPTHLIKTRGQQVTLRCSPISGHKSVSWYQQVLGQGPQFIFQYYEKEERGRGNFPDRFSARQFPNYSSELNVNALLLGDSALYLCASSRGTGGTRNTEAFFGQGTRLTVV.

CDR3 nucleotide sequence: TGTGCCTGGAGTGGACATGATAATGAAAAACTGTTTTTT. It translates to CAWSGHDNEKLFF. This chain joins TRBV30 and TRBJ1-4; D uncertain. Germline CDR1 is GTSNPN and CDR2 is SVGIG (reference sequence). V dropped 1 base and J dropped 4 bases, with 7 bases sitting between them. The CDR3 extends over 13 amino acids. Full variable domain (missing parts from reference TRBV30 and TRBJ1-4): SQTIHQWPATLVQPVGSPLSLECTVEGTSNPNLYWYRQAAGRGLQLLFYSVGIGQISSEVPQNLSASRPQDRQFILSSKKLLLSDSGFYLCAWSGHDNEKLFFGSGTQLSVL.

A few counts support this clone. The chain uses TRBV2 and TRBJ2-3; D is undetermined. The V end was cut by 10 bases, the J end by 0 bases, with 14 bases between. There are 14 residues in the CDR3. Looked up from germline, CDR1 is SNHLY and CDR2 is FYNNEI. The CDR3 DNA sequence: TGTGCCACCCTTCCGGCGGTTAGCACAGATACGCAGTATTTT. Protein product: CATLPAVSTDTQYF.

Points on this clone: The junction and the germline gene differ at one end; a read error may be behind it. The chain recombines TRBV7-3 with TRBJ2-1; tentative D call: TRBD2 (6 bases). The CDR3 length is 13 residues. The V gene's germline CDR1 is SGHTA and CDR2 FQGTGA. CDR3 region: CASSLEAEGPIIF. In DNA form, the CDR3 reads TGTGCCAGCAGCTTAGAAGCGGAGGGCCCGATCATCTTC.

The chain combines TRBV6-1 with TRBJ2-7; 12 bases match TRBD2. V was pared by 1 base and J by 3 bases, with 1 base of the junction left unmatched. The CDR3 is 15 residues long. Per germline, CDR1 MNHNS and CDR2 SASEGT. CDR3 in DNA: TGTGCCAGCAGTGAAGGGACTAGCGGGATCTACGAGCAGTACGTC. Its translation: CASSEGTSGIYEQYV.

V gene TRBV19 combines with J gene TRBJ1-2; D is possibly TRBD1 (6 bases). This CDR3 spans 13 amino acids. Trimming took 4 bases from V and 4 from J, leaving 10 bases between them. CDR1 and CDR2 (germline): LNHDA, SQIVND (reference sequence). The CDR3 reads CASSKQGRYGYTF. Here the CDR3 DNA reads TGTGCCAGTAGTAAGCAGGGGCGCTATGGCTACACCTTC.

The chain combines TRBV7-9 with TRBJ1-1; possibly TRBD1 for D (5 bases). Germline assignment: CDR1 SEHNR and CDR2 FQNEAQ (reference sequence). V gave up 3 bases and J gave up 5 bases, with 13 bases separating them. The CDR3 covers 14 residues. The CDR3 protein is CASSFGGKGTEAFF. CDR3 sequence (DNA): TGTGCCAGCAGCTTCGGGGGAAAAGGGACTGAAGCTTTCTTT.

The CDR3 nucleotides are TGTGCCAGCAGCAGACAACAGGCCCTCTCGGATAGCAATCAGCCCCAGCATTTT. This translates into CASSRQQALSDSNQPQHF. The chain combines TRBV21-1 with TRBJ1-5; TRBD1 reflects the table's D call only, with no check against the DNA. TRBV21-1 is a pseudogene segment. This CDR3 has 18 residues.

This clone was seen only a few times. The genes are TRBV5-1 and TRBJ2-7; 7 bases align to TRBD2. The CDR3 consists of 13 residues. Per the germline V gene, CDR1 is SGHRS and CDR2 is YFSETQ. The ends lost 1 base at V and 5 bases at J; junction bases unmatched: 3. The CDR3 reads CASSLSGVHEQYF. The CDR3 DNA reads as TGCGCCAGCAGCTTGAGCGGGGTCCACGAGCAGTACTTC.

V gene TRBV19 combines with J gene TRBJ2-1, with D possibly being TRBD2 (6 bases). Germline V gene data show CDR1 as LNHDA and CDR2 as SQIVND (reference sequence). The CDR3 loop spans 15 amino acids. V dropped 6 bases and J dropped 7 bases, with 19 bases sitting between them. As DNA, the CDR3 is TGTGCCAGTAGCCCAGCGGAGGGGAGTAGGAATGAGCAGTTCTTC. This sequence encodes CASSPAEGSRNEQFF.

The chain uses TRBV7-2 and TRBJ2-3, with D tentatively TRBD1 (5 bases). The CDR3 length is 14 residues. Trimming stripped 2 bases from V and 4 bases from J, with 10 bases between. CDR1 is SGHTA and CDR2 is FQGNSA in the germline V gene. The CDR3 nucleotides are TGTGCCAGCAGCTTACAGGGTCTTGCAGATACGCAGTATTTT. It is translated as CASSLQGLADTQYF.

The count of this clone is one. Here the CDR3 DNA reads TGTGCCAGCAGCTTATTTGGGAGGGCGAACACAGATACGCAGTATTTT. It specifies CASSLFGRANTDTQYF. The J gene is TRBJ2-3, the V gene TRBV7-3, with 7 nucleotides matching TRBD2. In germline, CDR1 is SGHTA, CDR2 FQGTGA. The J segment lost 2 bases and the V segment lost 2 bases, leaving 7 bases of the junction unmatched. The CDR3 runs to 16 residues.

The chain employs TRBV6-5 and TRBJ1-1, with a weak D call TRBD1 (5 bases). Trimming took 7 bases from V and 1 from J, leaving 16 bases between them. Germline values: CDR1 MNHEY, CDR2 SVGAGI. CDR3 length: 15 residues. CDR3 protein: CASNSLGGRNTEAFF. CDR3 DNA sequence: TGTGCCAGCAATTCCCTGGGGGGGAGGAACACTGAAGCTTTCTTT.

The chain recombines TRBV6-6 with TRBJ1-6, with 7 nucleotides matching TRBD1. Trimming took 6 bases from V and 7 from J; bases not matched to a gene: 6. Germline V gene lookup returns CDR1 MNHNY and CDR2 SVGAGI (reference sequence). The CDR3 contains 14 residues. CDR3 nucleotides: TGTGCCAGCAGAGACAGGGCCGGCAATTCACCCCTCCACTTT. Residues: CASRDRAGNSPLHF.

The CDR3 coding sequence is TGTGCCAGCAGCTTATGGGCGGGTCTCACAGATACGCAGTATTTT. Amino acids: CASSLWAGLTDTQYF. V is TRBV7-3 and J is TRBJ2-3; D is possibly TRBD2 (5 bases). Looked up from germline, CDR1 is SGHTA and CDR2 is FQGTGA. This CDR3 comprises 15 residues. Between the trimmed V and J ends, which lost 2 bases and 2 bases, there was a span of 11 bases. The whole variable domain, filled in from reference TRBV7-3 and TRBJ2-3, reads GAGVSQTPSNKVTEKGKYVELRCDPISGHTALYWYRQSLGQGPEFLIYFQGTGAADDSGLPNDRFFAVRPEGSVSTLKIQRTERGDSAVYLCASSLWAGLTDTQYFGPGTRLTVL.

J is TRBJ2-5 and V is TRBV5-5; D possibly corresponds to TRBD2 (6 bases). Trimming removed 2 bases at V and 1 base at J, with 12 bases between. Germline CDR1 reads SGHKS; CDR2 reads YYEKEE (reference sequence). The CDR3 covers 15 residues. The CDR3 bases are TGTGCCAGCAGCTTAGGTGGGGGGACCCAAGAGACCCAGTACTTC. It encodes CASSLGGGTQETQYF. The full variable domain, rest sourced from reference TRBV5-5 and TRBJ2-5, is DAGVTQSPTHLIKTRGQQVTLRCSPISGHKSVSWYQQVLGQGPQFIFQYYEKEERGRGNFPDRFSARQFPNYSSELNVNALLLGDSALYLCASSLGGGTQETQYFGPGTRLLVL.

The chain uses TRBV6-5 and TRBJ2-6; 7 bases align to TRBD1. CDR1 MNHEY and CDR2 SVGAGI come from the germline V gene. V gave up 5 bases and J gave up 4 bases; unmatched junction bases: 5. The CDR3 loop spans 15 amino acids. The CDR3 sequence is CASSPGGRGANVLTF. The CDR3 DNA reads as TGTGCCAGCAGTCCAGGGGGTAGGGGGGCCAACGTCCTGACTTTC.

V and J are TRBV18 and TRBJ1-1; 10 positions match TRBD1. The CDR3 has 14 amino acids. Trimming took 6 bases from V and 1 from J; bases not matched to a gene: 2. The germline V gene has CDR1 KGHSH and CDR2 LQKENI. The CDR3 nucleotides are TGTGCCAGCTCCTGGACAGGGGGGAACACTGAAGCTTTCTTT. It yields the protein CASSWTGGNTEAFF. Based on the CDR3 plus reference TRBV18 and TRBJ1-1, the full variable domain is NAGVMQNPRHLVRRRGQEARLRCSPMKGHSHVYWYRQLPEEGLKFMVYLQKENIIDESGMPKERFSAEFPKEGPSILRIQQVVRGDSAAYFCASSWTGGNTEAFFGQGTRLTVV.

The rearrangement uses TRBV21-1 and TRBJ2-1; TRBD2 reflects the table's D call only, with no check against the DNA. TRBV21-1 is shown as a pseudogene. The CDR3 runs 15 residues. This CDR3 is CASSKRGGSYNEQFF. In DNA form, the CDR3 reads TGTGCCAGCAGCAAAAGGGGAGGCTCCTACAATGAGCAGTTCTTC.

This sequence joins TRBV14 and TRBJ1-1; 9 bases fit TRBD1. From germline, CDR1 is SGHDN and CDR2 FVKESK. This CDR3 has 15 amino acids. Trimming at V came to 3 bases and at J to 0 bases, leaving 2 bases not matched to a gene. In DNA form, the CDR3 reads TGTGCCAGCAGCCATCGGACAGGGGTGAACACTGAAGCTTTCTTT. This gives the protein CASSHRTGVNTEAFF.

J is TRBJ2-2 and V is TRBV19; 7 nucleotides agree with TRBD1. Germline assignment: CDR1 LNHDA and CDR2 SQIVND (reference sequence). With 4 bases clipped from V and 5 bases from J, the junction kept 7 bases outside the gene matches. The CDR3 totals 15 residues. The DNA for the CDR3 is TGTGCCAGTAGTACGAATCTCAGGGGGACCGGGGAGCTGTTTTTT. Its protein product is CASSTNLRGTGELFF.

CDR3 sequence reads: CATSRGRGYGYTF. In DNA form, the CDR3 reads TGTGCCACCAGCAGAGGGAGGGGATATGGCTACACCTTC. The chain employs TRBV15 and TRBJ1-2; D might be TRBD1 (5 bases). The length of the CDR3 is 13 residues. Germline CDR1 is LNHNV and CDR2 is YYDKDF (reference sequence). With 1 base removed from V and 5 bases from J, the gap between germline ends came to 8 bases.

CDR3 DNA: TGTGCCAGCAGCTCCACAGGGAAAGTATCGGAGACCCAGTACTTC. Translating gives CASSSTGKVSETQYF. The chain joins TRBV5-4 to TRBJ2-5; perhaps TRBD1 as D (6 bases). The V and J ends lost 3 bases and 5 bases respectively, with 17 bases between them. Per germline, CDR1 SGHNT and CDR2 YYREEE (reference sequence). This CDR3 has 15 amino acids.

The rearrangement uses TRBV7-2 and TRBJ2-5, with 8 nucleotides matching TRBD2. Germline loops: CDR1 SGHTA, CDR2 FQGNSA. Germline trimming cut 3 bases from V and 1 base from J; bases unmatched to any gene: 4. The CDR3 loop spans 15 amino acids. CDR3 nucleotides: TGTGCCAGCAGCTTTTATAGCGGGGTCCAAGAGACCCAGTACTTC. This translates into CASSFYSGVQETQYF. Based on the CDR3 plus reference TRBV7-2 and TRBJ2-5, the full variable domain is GAGVSQSPSNKVTEKGKDVELRCDPISGHTALYWYRQSLGQGLEFLIYFQGNSAPDKSGLPSDRFSAERTGGSVSTLTIQRTQQEDSAVYLCASSFYSGVQETQYFGPGTRLLVL.